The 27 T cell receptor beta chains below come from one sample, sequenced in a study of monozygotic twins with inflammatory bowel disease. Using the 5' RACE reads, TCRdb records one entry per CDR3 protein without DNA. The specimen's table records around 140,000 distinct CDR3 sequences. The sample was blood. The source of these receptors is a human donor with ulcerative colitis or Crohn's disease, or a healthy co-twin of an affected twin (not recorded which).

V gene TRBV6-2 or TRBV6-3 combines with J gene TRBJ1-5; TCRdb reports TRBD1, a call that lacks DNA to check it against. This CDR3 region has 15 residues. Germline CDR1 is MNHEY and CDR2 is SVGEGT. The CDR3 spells CASSYEGTENQPQHF.

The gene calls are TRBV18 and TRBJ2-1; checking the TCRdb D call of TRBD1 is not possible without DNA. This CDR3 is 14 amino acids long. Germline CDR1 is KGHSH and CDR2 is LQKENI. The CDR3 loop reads CASAQPPPYNEQFF. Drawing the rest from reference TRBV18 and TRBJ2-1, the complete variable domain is NAGVMQNPRHLVRRRGQEARLRCSPMKGHSHVYWYRQLPEEGLKFMVYLQKENIIDESGMPKERFSAEFPKEGPSILRIQQVVRGDSAAYFCASAQPPPYNEQFFGPGTRLTVL.

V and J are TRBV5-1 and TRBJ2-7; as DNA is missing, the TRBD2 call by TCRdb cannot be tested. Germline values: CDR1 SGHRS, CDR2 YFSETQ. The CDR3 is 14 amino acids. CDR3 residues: CASSLPGRDSEQYF.

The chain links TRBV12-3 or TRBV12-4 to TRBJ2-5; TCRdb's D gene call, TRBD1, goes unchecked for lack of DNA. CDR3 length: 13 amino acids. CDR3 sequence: CASKQGEQETQYF.

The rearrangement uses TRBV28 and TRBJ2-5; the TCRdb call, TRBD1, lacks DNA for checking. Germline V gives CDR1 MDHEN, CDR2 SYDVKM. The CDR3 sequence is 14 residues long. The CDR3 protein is CASSPQGVVETQYF.

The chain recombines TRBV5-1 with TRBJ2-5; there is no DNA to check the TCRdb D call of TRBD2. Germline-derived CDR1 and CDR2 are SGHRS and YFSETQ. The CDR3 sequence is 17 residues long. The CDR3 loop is CASSSILAGGPEETQYF.

The CDR3 loop reads CASSPSQGSGGYEVYEQYF. The chain employs TRBV27 and TRBJ2-7; TCRdb outputs TRBD1, but without DNA this stays unchecked. Germline loops: CDR1 MNHEY, CDR2 SMNVEV (reference sequence). The CDR3 runs to 19 residues.

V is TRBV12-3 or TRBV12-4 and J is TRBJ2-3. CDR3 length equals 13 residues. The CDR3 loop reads CASSLWAADTQYF.

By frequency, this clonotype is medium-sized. CDR3 in amino acids: CASSINNEQFF. This chain links TRBV5-1 with TRBJ2-1. The CDR3 totals 11 residues. The germline CDR1 and CDR2 sequences are SGHRS and YFSETQ.

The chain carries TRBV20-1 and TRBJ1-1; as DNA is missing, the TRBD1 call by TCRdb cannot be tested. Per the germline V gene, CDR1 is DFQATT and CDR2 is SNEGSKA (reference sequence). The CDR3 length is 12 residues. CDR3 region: CSARDPQGEAFF.

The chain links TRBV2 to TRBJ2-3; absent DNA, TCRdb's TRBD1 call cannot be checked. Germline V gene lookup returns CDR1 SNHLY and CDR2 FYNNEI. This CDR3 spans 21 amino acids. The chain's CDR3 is CASRKTQSPGTGFSSTDTQYF.

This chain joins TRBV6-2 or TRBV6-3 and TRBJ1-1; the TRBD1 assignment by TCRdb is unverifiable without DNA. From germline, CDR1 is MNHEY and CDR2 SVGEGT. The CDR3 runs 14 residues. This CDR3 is CASSYTRGDTEAFF.

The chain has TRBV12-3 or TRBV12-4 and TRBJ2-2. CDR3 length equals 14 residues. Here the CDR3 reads CASRYQSNTGELFF.

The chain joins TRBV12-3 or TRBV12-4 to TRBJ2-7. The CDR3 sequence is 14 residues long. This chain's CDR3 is CASSSQTGSYEQYF.

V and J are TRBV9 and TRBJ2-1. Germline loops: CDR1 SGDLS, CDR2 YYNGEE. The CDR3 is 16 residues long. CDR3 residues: CASSVASTSSYNEQFF.

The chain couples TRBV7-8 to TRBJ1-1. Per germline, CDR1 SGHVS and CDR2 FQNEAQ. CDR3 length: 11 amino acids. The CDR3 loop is CASLMNTEAFF.

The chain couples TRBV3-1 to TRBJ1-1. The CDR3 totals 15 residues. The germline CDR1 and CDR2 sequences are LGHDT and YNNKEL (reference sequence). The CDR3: CASSSQRLGDTEAFF.

The CDR3 sequence: CASSGGPTYNEQFF. V and J are TRBV11-2 and TRBJ2-1; no DNA is available, so the TRBD1 call from TCRdb remains unchecked. The CDR3 is made up of 14 amino acids. Germline loops: CDR1 SGHAT, CDR2 FQNNGV.

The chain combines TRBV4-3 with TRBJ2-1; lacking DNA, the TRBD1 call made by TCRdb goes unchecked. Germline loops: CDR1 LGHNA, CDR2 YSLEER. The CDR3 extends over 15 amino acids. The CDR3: CASSQTAGEGYEQFF.

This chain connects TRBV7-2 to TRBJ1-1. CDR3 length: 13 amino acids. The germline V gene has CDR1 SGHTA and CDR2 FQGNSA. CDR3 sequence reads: CASSFNQNTEAFF.

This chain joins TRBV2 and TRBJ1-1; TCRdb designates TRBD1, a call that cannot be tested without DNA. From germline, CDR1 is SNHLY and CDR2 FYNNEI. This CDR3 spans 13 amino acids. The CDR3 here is CASMTGAGGEAFF.

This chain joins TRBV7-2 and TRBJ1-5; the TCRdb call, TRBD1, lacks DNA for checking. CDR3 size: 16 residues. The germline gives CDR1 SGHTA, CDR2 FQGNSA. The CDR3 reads CASSLGGGRYNQPQHF.

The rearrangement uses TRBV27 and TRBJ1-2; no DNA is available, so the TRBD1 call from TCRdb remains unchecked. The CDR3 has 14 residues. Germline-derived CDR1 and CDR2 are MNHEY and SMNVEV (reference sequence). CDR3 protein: CASKNLTGDYGYTF.

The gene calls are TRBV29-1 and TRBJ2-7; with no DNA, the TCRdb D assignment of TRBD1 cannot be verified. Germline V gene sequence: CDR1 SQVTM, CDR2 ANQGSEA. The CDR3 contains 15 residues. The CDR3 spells CSVEDGLTGVYEQYF.

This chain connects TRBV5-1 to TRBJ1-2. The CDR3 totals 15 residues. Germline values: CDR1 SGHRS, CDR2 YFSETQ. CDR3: CASSLGMTSLDGNTF.

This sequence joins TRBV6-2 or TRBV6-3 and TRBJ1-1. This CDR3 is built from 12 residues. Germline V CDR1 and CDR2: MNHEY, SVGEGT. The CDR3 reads CASSYVNTEAFF.

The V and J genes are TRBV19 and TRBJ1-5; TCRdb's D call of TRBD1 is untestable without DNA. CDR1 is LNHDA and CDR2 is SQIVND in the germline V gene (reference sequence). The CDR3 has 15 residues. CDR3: CASSIDRAYNQPQHF.